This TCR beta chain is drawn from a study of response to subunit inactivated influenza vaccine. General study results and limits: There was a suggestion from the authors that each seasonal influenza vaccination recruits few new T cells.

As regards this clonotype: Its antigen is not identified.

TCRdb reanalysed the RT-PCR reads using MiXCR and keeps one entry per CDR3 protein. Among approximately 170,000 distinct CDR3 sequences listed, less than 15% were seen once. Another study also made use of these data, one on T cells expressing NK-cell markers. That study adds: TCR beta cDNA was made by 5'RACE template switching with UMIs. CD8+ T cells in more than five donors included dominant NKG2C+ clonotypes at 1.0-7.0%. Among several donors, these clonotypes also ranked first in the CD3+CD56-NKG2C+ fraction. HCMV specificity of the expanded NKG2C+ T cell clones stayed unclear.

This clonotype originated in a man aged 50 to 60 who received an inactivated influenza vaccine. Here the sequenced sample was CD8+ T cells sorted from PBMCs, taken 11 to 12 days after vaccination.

CDR3 nucleotides: TGCAGTGCTAGAATTCCCGGGAACTACGAGCAGTACTTC. It encodes CSARIPGNYEQYF. This chain joins TRBV20-1 and TRBJ2-7; D may be TRBD2 (5 bases). This CDR3 spans 13 amino acids. V was pared by 2 bases and J by 3 bases, with 11 bases between. The germline V gene encodes CDR1 DFQATT and CDR2 SNEGSKA (reference sequence).